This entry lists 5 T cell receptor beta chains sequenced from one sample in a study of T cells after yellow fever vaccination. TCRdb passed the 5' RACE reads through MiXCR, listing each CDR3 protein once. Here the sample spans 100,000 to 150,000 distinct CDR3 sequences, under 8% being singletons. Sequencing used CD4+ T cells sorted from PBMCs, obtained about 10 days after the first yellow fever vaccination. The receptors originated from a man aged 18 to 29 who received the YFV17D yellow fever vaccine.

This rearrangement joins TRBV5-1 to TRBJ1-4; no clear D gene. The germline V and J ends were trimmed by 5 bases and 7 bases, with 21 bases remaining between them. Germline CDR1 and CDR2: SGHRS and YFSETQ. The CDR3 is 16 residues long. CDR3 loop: CASSWPLRAYSEKLFF. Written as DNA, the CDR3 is TGCGCCAGCAGTTGGCCTCTTAGGGCGTACAGTGAAAAACTGTTTTTT.

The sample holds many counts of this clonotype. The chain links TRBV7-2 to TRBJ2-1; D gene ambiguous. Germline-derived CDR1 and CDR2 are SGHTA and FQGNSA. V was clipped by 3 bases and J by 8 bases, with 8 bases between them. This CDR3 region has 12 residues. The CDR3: CASSFFRDEQFF. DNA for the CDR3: TGTGCCAGCAGCTTCTTCCGCGATGAGCAGTTCTTC.

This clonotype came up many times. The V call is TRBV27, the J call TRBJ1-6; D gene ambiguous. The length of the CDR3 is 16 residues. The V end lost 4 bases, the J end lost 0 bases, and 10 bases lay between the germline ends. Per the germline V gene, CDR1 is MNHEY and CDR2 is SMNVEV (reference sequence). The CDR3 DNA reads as TGTGCCAGCAGTTCCCGGGGAAGCTCCTATAATTCACCCCTCCACTTT. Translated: CASSSRGSSYNSPLHF.

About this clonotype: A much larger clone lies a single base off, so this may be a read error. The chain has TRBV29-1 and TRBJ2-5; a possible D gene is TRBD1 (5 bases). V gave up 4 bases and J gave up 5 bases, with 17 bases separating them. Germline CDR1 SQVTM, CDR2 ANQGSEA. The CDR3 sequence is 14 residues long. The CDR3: CSVASGSGRETQYF. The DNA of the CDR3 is TGCAGCGTTGCATCAGGGTCGGGCCGGGAGACCCAGTACTTC. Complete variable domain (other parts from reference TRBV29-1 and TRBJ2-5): SAVISQKPSRDICQRGTSLTIQCQVDSQVTMMFWYRQQPGQSLTLIATANQGSEATYESGFVIDKFPISRPNLTFSTLTVSNMSPEDSSIYLCSVASGSGRETQYFGPGTRLLVL.

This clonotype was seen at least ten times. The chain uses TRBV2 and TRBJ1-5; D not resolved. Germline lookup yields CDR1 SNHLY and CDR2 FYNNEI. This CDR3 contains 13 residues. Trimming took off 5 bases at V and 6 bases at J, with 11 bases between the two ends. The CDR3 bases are TGTGCCAGCAGTCCCCTTGAGCGTCAGCCCCAGCATTTT. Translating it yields CASSPLERQPQHF. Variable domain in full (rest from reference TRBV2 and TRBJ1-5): EPEVTQTPSHQVTQMGQEVILRCVPISNHLYFYWYRQILGQKVEFLVSFYNNEISEKSEIFDDQFSVERPDGSNFTLKIRSTKLEDSAMYFCASSPLERQPQHFGDGTRLSIL.